This T cell receptor (beta chain) was captured in a study of blood T cell repertoires in COVID-19. The wider study: From T cells, B-cell-depleted T cells, or PBMCs came the material, which was cDNA or gDNA.

Using immunoSEQ multiplex PCR, the repertoire was profiled, and TCRdb retains in-frame clones only, with some absent. Of roughly 150,000 clones listed, 83% were seen once; the top ten hold about 2.1%. CDR1 is GTSNPN and CDR2 is SVGIG in the germline V gene (reference sequence). The CDR3 contains 14 residues. Unmatched junction bases numbered 4, after V lost 3 bases and J lost 7 bases. The sequence came from a woman older than 75 with acute or convalescent COVID-19. The genes are TRBV30 and TRBJ1-6, with 9 bases identical to TRBD1. Material: peripheral blood. As DNA, the CDR3 is TGTGCCTGGAGACAGGGGGCCCTAAATTCACCCCTCCACTTT. Translation gives CAWRQGALNSPLHF.